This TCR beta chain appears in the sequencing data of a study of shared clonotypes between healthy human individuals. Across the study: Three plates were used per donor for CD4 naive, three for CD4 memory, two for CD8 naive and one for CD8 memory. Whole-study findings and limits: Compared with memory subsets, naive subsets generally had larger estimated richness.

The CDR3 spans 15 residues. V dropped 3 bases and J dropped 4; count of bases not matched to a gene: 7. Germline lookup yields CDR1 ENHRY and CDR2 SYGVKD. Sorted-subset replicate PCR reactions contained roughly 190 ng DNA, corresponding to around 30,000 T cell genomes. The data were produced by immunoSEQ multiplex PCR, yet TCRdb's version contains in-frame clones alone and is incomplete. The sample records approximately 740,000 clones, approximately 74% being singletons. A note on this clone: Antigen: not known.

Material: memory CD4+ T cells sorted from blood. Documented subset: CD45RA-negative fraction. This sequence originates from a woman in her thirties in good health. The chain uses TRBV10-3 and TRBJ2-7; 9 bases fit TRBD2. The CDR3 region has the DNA TGTGCCATCAGTGATAATAGCGGGAGTTTTTACGAGCAGTACTTC. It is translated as CAISDNSGSFYEQYF.